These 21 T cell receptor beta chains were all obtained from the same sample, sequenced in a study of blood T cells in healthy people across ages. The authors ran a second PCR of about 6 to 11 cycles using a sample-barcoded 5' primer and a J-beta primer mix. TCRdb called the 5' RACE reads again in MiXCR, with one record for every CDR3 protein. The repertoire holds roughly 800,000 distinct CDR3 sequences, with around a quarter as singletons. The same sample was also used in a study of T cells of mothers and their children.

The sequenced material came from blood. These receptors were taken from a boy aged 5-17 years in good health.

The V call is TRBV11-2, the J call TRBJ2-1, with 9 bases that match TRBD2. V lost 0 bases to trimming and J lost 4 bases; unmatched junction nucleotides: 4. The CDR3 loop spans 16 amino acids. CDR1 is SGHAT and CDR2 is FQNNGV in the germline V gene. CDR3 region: CASSLDLAGYYNEQFF. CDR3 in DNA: TGTGCCAGCAGCTTAGATCTAGCGGGATATTACAATGAGCAGTTCTTC.

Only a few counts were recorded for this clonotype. Written as DNA, the CDR3 is TGTGCCAGCAGCTTAGGCCGGATAGCGGGGGACCGGGAAGAAGGTAATGAGCAGTTCTTC. It translates to CASSLGRIAGDREEGNEQFF. This chain connects TRBV13 to TRBJ2-1; 9 bases agree with TRBD2. Germline V gene data show CDR1 as PRHDT and CDR2 as FYEKMQ (reference sequence). CDR3 length equals 20 residues. With V trimmed by 0 bases and J by 7 bases, 19 bases remained unmatched.

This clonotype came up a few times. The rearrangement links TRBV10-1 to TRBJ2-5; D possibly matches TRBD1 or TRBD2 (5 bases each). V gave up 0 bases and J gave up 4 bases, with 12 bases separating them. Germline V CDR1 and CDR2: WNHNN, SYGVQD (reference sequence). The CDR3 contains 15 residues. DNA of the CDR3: TGCGCCAGCAGTGAGTCGAGGGGATTTGGAGAGACCCAGTACTTC. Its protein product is CASSESRGFGETQYF.

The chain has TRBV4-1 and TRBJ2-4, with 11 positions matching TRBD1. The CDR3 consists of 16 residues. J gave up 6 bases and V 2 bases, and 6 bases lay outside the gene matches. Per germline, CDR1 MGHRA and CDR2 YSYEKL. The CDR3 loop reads CASSQSTGTGGNIQYF. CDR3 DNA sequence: TGCGCCAGCAGCCAAAGTACCGGGACAGGGGGAAACATTCAGTACTTC.

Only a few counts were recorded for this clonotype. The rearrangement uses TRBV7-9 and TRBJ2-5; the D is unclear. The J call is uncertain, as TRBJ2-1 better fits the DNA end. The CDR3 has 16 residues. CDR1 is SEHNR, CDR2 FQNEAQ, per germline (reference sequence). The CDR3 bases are TGTGCCAGCAGCTTAGGGATGGGGATTGAGAGGAATGAGCAGTTCTTC. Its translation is CASSLGMGIERNEQFF.

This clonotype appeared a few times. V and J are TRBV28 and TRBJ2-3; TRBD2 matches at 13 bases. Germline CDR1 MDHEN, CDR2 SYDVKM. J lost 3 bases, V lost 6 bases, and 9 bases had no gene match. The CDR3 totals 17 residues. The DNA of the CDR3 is TGTGCCAGCAGGACCGGGACTAGCGGGACGAGGACAGATACGCAGTATTTT. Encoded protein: CASRTGTSGTRTDTQYF.

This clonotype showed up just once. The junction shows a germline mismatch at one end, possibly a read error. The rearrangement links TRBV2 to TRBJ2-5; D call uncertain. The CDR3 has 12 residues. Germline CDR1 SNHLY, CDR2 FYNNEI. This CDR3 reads CASGHLYNEQLF. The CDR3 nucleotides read TGTGCCAGCGGCCATCTCTACAATGAGCAGCTCTTC.

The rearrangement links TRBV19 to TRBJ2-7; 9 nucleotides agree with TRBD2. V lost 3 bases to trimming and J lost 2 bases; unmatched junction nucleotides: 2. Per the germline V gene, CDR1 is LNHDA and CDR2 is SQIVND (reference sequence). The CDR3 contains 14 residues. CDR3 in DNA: TGTGCCAGTAGTATGCTAGCGGGGACCTACGAGCAGTACTTC. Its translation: CASSMLAGTYEQYF.

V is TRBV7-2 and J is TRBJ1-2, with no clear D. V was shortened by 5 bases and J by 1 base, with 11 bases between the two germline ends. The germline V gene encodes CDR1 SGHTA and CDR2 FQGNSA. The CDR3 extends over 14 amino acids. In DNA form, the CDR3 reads TGTGCCAGCAGCCAATATCAGGTTAACTATGGCTACACCTTC. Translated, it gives CASSQYQVNYGYTF.

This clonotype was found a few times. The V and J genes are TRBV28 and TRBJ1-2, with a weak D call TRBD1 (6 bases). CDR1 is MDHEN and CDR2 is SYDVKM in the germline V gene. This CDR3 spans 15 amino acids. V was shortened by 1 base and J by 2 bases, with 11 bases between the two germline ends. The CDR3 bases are TGTGCCAGCAGTTTATCCAGGGGCGAAAACTATGGCTACACCTTC. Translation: CASSLSRGENYGYTF.

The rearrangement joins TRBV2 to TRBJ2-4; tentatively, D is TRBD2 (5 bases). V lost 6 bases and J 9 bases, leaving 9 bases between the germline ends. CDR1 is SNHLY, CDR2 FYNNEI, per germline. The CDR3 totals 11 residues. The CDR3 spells CASSDEGIQYF. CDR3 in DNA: TGTGCCAGCAGCGACGAGGGCATTCAGTACTTC.

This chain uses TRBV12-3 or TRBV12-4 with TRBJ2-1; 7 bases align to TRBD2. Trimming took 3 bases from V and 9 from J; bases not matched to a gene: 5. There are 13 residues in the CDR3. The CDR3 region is CASSFWGGGEQFF. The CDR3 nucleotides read TGTGCCAGCAGTTTTTGGGGGGGAGGTGAGCAGTTCTTC.

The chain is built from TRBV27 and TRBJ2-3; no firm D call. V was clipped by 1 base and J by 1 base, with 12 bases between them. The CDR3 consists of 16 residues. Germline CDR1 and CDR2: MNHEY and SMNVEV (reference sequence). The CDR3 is CASSLWNRGGTDTQYF. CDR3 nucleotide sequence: TGTGCCAGCAGTTTATGGAATCGAGGCGGCACAGATACGCAGTATTTT.

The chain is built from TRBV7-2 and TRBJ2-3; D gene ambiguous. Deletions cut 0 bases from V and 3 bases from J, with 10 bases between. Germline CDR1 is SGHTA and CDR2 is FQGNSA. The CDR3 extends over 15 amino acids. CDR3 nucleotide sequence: TGTGCCAGCAGCTTAGCCTGGGGTGAGACAGATACGCAGTATTTT. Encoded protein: CASSLAWGETDTQYF.

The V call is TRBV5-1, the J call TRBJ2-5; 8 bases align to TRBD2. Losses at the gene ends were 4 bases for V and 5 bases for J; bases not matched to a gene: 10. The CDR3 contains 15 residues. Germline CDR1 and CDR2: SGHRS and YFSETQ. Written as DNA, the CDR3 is TGCGCCAGCAGCCGGATAGAAGCGGGAGCTGAGACCCAGTACTTC. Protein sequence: CASSRIEAGAETQYF. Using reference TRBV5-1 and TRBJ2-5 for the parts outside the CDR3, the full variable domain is KAGVTQTPRYLIKTRGQQVTLSCSPISGHRSVSWYQQTPGQGLQFLFEYFSETQRNKGNFPGRFSGRQFSNSRSEMNVSTLELGDSALYLCASSRIEAGAETQYFGPGTRLLVL.

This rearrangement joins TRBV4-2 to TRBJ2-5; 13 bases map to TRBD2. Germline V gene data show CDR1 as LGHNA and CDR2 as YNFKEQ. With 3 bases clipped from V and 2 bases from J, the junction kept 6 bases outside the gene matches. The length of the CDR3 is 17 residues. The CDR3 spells CASSQVGLAGSQETQYF. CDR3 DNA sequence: TGTGCCAGCAGCCAGGTGGGACTAGCGGGGTCGCAAGAGACCCAGTACTTC.

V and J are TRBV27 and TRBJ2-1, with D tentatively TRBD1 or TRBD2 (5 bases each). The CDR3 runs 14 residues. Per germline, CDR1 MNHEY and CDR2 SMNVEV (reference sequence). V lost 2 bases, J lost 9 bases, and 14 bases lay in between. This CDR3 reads CASSLEVVGTEQFF. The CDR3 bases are TGTGCCAGCAGTTTAGAGGTAGTGGGGACTGAGCAGTTCTTC.

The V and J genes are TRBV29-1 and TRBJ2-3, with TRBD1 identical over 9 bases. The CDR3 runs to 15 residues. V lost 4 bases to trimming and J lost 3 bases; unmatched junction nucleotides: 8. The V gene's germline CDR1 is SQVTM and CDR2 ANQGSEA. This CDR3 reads CSVGDRASVTDTQYF. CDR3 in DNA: TGCAGCGTTGGGGACAGGGCGTCGGTGACAGATACGCAGTATTTT.

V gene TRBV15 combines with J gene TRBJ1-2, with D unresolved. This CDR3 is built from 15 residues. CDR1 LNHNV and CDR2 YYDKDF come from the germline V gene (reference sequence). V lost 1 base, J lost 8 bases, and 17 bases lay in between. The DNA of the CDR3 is TGTGCCACCAGCAGAGCCTTCGGGCCGCTCAGAGGCTACACCTTC. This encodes CATSRAFGPLRGYTF.

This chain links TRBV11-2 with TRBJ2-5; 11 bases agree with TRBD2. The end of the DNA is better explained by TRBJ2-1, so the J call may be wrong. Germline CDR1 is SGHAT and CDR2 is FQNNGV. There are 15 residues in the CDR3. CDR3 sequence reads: CASSLELAGAYEQFF. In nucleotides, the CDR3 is TGTGCCAGCAGCTTAGAACTAGCGGGAGCCTATGAGCAGTTCTTC.

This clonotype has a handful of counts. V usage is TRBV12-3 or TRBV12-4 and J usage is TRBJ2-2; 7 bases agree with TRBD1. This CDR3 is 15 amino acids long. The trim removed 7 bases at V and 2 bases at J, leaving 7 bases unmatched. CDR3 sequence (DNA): TGTGCCAGCACCAGCTGGGACAGAAACACCGGGGAGCTGTTTTTT. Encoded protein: CASTSWDRNTGELFF.